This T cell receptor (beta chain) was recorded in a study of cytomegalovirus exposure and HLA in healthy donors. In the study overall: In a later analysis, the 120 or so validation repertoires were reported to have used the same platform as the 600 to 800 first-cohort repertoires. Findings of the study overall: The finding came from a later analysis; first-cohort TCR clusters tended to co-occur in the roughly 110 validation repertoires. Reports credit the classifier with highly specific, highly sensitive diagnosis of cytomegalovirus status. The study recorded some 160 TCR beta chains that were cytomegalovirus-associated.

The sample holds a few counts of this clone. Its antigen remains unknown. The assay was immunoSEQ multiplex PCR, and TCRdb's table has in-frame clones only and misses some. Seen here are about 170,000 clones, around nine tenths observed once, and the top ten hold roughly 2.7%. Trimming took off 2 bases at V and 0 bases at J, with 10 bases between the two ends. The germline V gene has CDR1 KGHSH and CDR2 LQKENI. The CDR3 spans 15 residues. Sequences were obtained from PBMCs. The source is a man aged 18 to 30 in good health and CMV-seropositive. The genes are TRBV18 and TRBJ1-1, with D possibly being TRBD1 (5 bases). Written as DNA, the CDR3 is TGTGCCAGCTCACCAGGGGCGCGGATGAACACTGAAGCTTTCTTT. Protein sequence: CASSPGARMNTEAFF.